Following are 21 T cell receptor beta chains from one sample sequenced in a study of PD-1 blockade in classical Hodgkin lymphoma. Every patient relapsed after autologous stem cell transplantation, and brentuximab vedotin exposure varied. It was by magnetic negative selection that CD4+ T cells were purified from thawed PBMCs. This table comes from immunoSEQ multiplex PCR, and its TCRdb copy is limited to in-frame clones, with some not included. The data hold more than 25,000 clones, with roughly 85% observed a single time. The source was CD4+ T cells from blood, collected at baseline. Receptor source: a human donor with classical Hodgkin lymphoma.

Only a few counts were recorded for this clone. The gene calls are TRBV5-4 and TRBJ1-2; the match to TRBD1 covers 9 bases. V dropped 3 bases and J dropped 5; count of bases not matched to a gene: 8. The CDR3 has 15 amino acids. The V gene's germline CDR1 is SGHNT and CDR2 YYREEE (reference sequence). CDR3 sequence: CASSSMDRGGYGYTF. As DNA, the CDR3 is TGTGCCAGCAGCTCCATGGACAGGGGAGGTTATGGCTACACCTTC.

A single count supports this clone. V and J are TRBV18 and TRBJ2-7; 7 nucleotides agree with TRBD1. Germline CDR1 KGHSH, CDR2 LQKENI. The CDR3 is made up of 15 amino acids. J was trimmed by 4 bases and V by 6 bases; bases with no gene match: 12. The CDR3 nucleotides are TGTGCCAGCTCCTTGAGGGACAGAGAGTTTTACGAGCAGTACTTC. Translated: CASSLRDREFYEQYF.

V gene TRBV7-9 combines with J gene TRBJ2-1; 8 nucleotides match TRBD2. CDR3 length equals 17 residues. The trim removed 3 bases at V and 4 bases at J, leaving 11 bases unmatched. Germline CDR1 reads SEHNR; CDR2 reads FQNEAQ (reference sequence). CDR3 bases: TGTGCCAGCAGCTTGAGACAACTAGCGGCGCCTTACAATGAGCAGTTCTTC. Its protein product is CASSLRQLAAPYNEQFF.

This sequence joins TRBV4-2 and TRBJ2-1, with a weak D call TRBD2 (6 bases). Germline-derived CDR1 and CDR2 are LGHNA and YNFKEQ. The ends were cut back, 6 bases at V and 2 bases at J, with 20 bases in the middle. CDR3 length: 17 residues. As DNA, the CDR3 is TGTGCCAGCAGTTCACTCACCCTAGCGTCGACCTACAATGAGCAGTTCTTC. It yields the protein CASSSLTLASTYNEQFF.

The rearrangement joins TRBV19 to TRBJ2-1, with 10 bases fitting TRBD1. Trimming cost V 2 bases and J 6 bases; bases outside gene matches: 4. Germline CDR1 reads LNHDA; CDR2 reads SQIVND (reference sequence). CDR3 length: 15 amino acids. CDR3 bases: TGTGCCAGTAGTATATCCCGGACAGGGGGCAATGAGCAGTTCTTC. It is translated as CASSISRTGGNEQFF. The whole variable domain, filled in from reference TRBV19 and TRBJ2-1, reads DGGITQSPKYLFRKEGQNVTLSCEQNLNHDAMYWYRQDPGQGLRLIYYSQIVNDFQKGDIAEGYSVSREKKESFPLTVTSAQKNPTAFYLCASSISRTGGNEQFFGPGTRLTVL.

The V gene is TRBV5-1, the J gene TRBJ2-1; 14 nucleotides align to TRBD2. The V and J ends lost 4 bases and 8 bases, in that order; junction bases with no gene match: 2. This CDR3 spans 14 amino acids. Per germline, CDR1 SGHRS and CDR2 YFSETQ. CDR3 sequence reads: CASSGTSGSDEQFF. The DNA for the CDR3 is TGCGCCAGCAGCGGGACTAGCGGGAGCGATGAGCAGTTCTTC.

This clone appeared a single time. The rearrangement joins TRBV4-1 to TRBJ2-5, with no clear D. Trimming shortened V by 4 bases and J by 5 bases, and 8 bases separated the two germline ends. CDR3 length equals 12 residues. From germline, CDR1 is MGHRA and CDR2 YSYEKL. The CDR3 loop reads CASSLLGETQYF. CDR3 nucleotides: TGCGCCAGCAGCCTCCTCGGGGAGACCCAGTACTTC.

This chain joins TRBV7-2 and TRBJ2-1, with TRBD2 matching over 9 bases. The CDR3 has 16 residues. V lost 5 bases and J lost 6; bases outside the gene matches: 11. Germline-derived CDR1 and CDR2 are SGHTA and FQGNSA. CDR3 residues: CASSVSGSHRRNEQFF. CDR3 sequence (DNA): TGTGCCAGCAGCGTTAGCGGGAGCCACCGACGCAATGAGCAGTTCTTC. The full variable domain, completed using reference TRBV7-2 and TRBJ2-1, is GAGVSQSPSNKVTEKGKDVELRCDPISGHTALYWYRQSLGQGLEFLIYFQGNSAPDKSGLPSDRFSAERTGGSVSTLTIQRTQQEDSAVYLCASSVSGSHRRNEQFFGPGTRLTVL.

The V gene is TRBV10-3, the J gene TRBJ2-1, with 13 bases that match TRBD2. Germline V gene data show CDR1 as ENHRY and CDR2 as SYGVKD. The trim removed 6 bases at V and 9 bases at J, leaving 8 bases unmatched. The CDR3 is 15 residues long. CDR3 protein: CAISTTSGRGGEQFF. For the CDR3, the DNA is TGTGCCATCAGCACTACTAGCGGGAGGGGAGGTGAGCAGTTCTTC.

The chain has TRBV11-2 and TRBJ2-1; 7 positions agree with TRBD2. J gave up 5 bases and V 5 bases, and 9 bases lay outside the gene matches. The CDR3 spans 15 residues. CDR1 is SGHAT, CDR2 FQNNGV, per germline. DNA for the CDR3: TGTGCCAGCAGCGTAGCCCAAAGCGGGAACAATGAGCAGTTCTTC. It specifies CASSVAQSGNNEQFF.

Comment on this clone: The junction departs from germline at one end; a sequencing error may be responsible. The gene calls are TRBV25-1 and TRBJ1-2, with TRBD1 matching 7 bases. Germline CDR1 reads MGHDK; CDR2 reads SYGVNS. This CDR3 contains 13 residues. The CDR3 loop reads CASSAFSRDSLKF. The CDR3 coding sequence is TGTGCCAGCAGTGCTTTTTCCCGGGACAGTCTGAAATTC.

Only a few counts were recorded for this clone. This rearrangement joins TRBV13 to TRBJ1-3, with D hard to call. V lost 1 base, J lost 1 base, and 8 bases lay in between. Germline V gene lookup returns CDR1 PRHDT and CDR2 FYEKMQ (reference sequence). The CDR3 covers 15 residues. CDR3 residues: CASSLVGRSGNTIYF. CDR3 nucleotide sequence: TGTGCCAGCAGCTTAGTGGGGAGGTCTGGAAACACCATATATTTT.

This sequence joins TRBV30 and TRBJ1-6; D remains ambiguous. The germline V gene has CDR1 GTSNPN and CDR2 SVGIG (reference sequence). V was trimmed by 0 bases and J by 7 bases, leaving 7 bases between them. The CDR3 totals 13 residues. The CDR3 sequence is CAWSVIGNSPLHF. The CDR3 bases are TGTGCCTGGAGTGTTATTGGGAATTCACCCCTCCACTTT. The full variable domain, with the rest looked up from reference TRBV30 and TRBJ1-6, is SQTIHQWPATLVQPVGSPLSLECTVEGTSNPNLYWYRQAAGRGLQLLFYSVGIGQISSEVPQNLSASRPQDRQFILSSKKLLLSDSGFYLCAWSVIGNSPLHFGNGTRLTVT.

The J gene is TRBJ1-2, the V gene TRBV9, with TRBD1 as a possible D gene (6 bases). Per germline, CDR1 SGDLS and CDR2 YYNGEE. The CDR3 is 15 residues long. V was pared by 6 bases and J by 4 bases, with 19 bases between. CDR3 amino acids: CASTEGGGTLYGYTF. In DNA, the CDR3 is TGTGCCAGCACCGAGGGGGGGGGAACCCTCTATGGCTACACCTTC.

The V gene is TRBV28, the J gene TRBJ2-7; D uncertain. The V gene's germline CDR1 is MDHEN and CDR2 SYDVKM. The CDR3 has 13 residues. V was clipped by 2 bases and J by 4 bases, with 9 bases between them. The CDR3 DNA follows: TGTGCCAGCAGTTTACCTGATCATTACGAGCAGTACTTC. This encodes CASSLPDHYEQYF.

The genes are TRBV11-2 and TRBJ2-5, with 7 bases aligning to TRBD2. The CDR3 totals 15 residues. Germline V gene lookup returns CDR1 SGHAT and CDR2 FQNNGV. Trimming at V came to 6 bases and at J to 1 base, leaving 8 bases not matched to a gene. As DNA, the CDR3 is TGTGCCAGCAGGGGGAGCGGGGCCGTCCAAGAGACCCAGTACTTC. It translates to CASRGSGAVQETQYF.

This chain connects TRBV27 to TRBJ2-3, with D unresolved. V lost 2 bases, J lost 2 bases, and 17 bases lay in between. Germline CDR1 MNHEY, CDR2 SMNVEV (reference sequence). The CDR3 is 17 residues long. The CDR3 region is CASSLEAGGLATDTQYF. The CDR3 nucleotides are TGTGCCAGCAGTTTAGAGGCCGGTGGGTTAGCCACAGATACGCAGTATTTT.

The chain carries TRBV10-3 and TRBJ2-7; weak D call: TRBD1 (5 bases). This CDR3 has 12 amino acids. Trimming took off 6 bases at V and 2 bases at J, with 8 bases between the two ends. Germline lookup yields CDR1 ENHRY and CDR2 SYGVKD. The CDR3 sequence: CAIRDITYEQYF. The CDR3 DNA reads TGTGCCATCAGGGACATAACCTACGAGCAGTACTTC.

V is TRBV12-5 and J is TRBJ2-1; 7 bases are a match to TRBD2. The germline V gene encodes CDR1 LGHNT and CDR2 FRNRAP. CDR3 length: 19 amino acids. With 5 bases clipped from V and 4 bases from J, the junction kept 20 bases outside the gene matches. CDR3 in amino acids: CASGAGTAGRAGRYNEQFF. The CDR3 bases are TGTGCTAGTGGTGCCGGGACGGCCGGACGAGCGGGACGGTACAATGAGCAGTTCTTC.

This chain links TRBV7-6 with TRBJ1-6; D unclear. The length of the CDR3 is 17 residues. Germline CDR1 and CDR2: SGHVS and FNYEAQ. Trimming pared 5 bases from V and 7 bases from J, leaving 21 bases between. The CDR3 sequence: CASSPGLARRINSPLHF. The CDR3 DNA follows: TGTGCCAGCAGCCCTGGGTTAGCCAGGCGGATAAATTCACCCCTCCACTTT.

The V and J genes are TRBV7-2 and TRBJ2-5; a possible D gene is TRBD1 (6 bases). CDR3 size: 15 residues. Germline loops: CDR1 SGHTA, CDR2 FQGNSA. Trimming removed 3 bases from V and 4 bases from J, with 15 bases in between. The CDR3 DNA sequence: TGTGCCAGCAGCTTTCCTCAGGGGTTCCCAGAGACCCAGTACTTC. Translation: CASSFPQGFPETQYF.